This T cell receptor (beta chain) was profiled in a study of blood T cell repertoires in COVID-19. The overall study: Italy, Spain and the United States were the sources of the convalescent and acute COVID-19 samples. Sample material is recorded as cDNA or gDNA derived from T cells, B-cell-depleted T cells, or PBMCs.

Per the germline V gene, CDR1 is MNHEY and CDR2 is SVGAGI. The V gene end was trimmed by 1 base and the J gene end by 9 bases; junction bases not matched to a gene: 2. The CDR3 sequence is 12 residues long. Authors' processing steps: Estimation of nucleated cell counts relied on the amplification of reference gene primers. The table came from immunoSEQ multiplex PCR; TCRdb's copy has only in-frame clones and leaves some out. The V and J calls and clone size come from that table; D and trimming were worked out from the DNA. Of 200,000 to 250,000 clones in the sample, 86% were seen once. The sample comprised peripheral blood. The chain recombines TRBV6-5 with TRBJ1-1; 7 bases agree with TRBD1. The sequence was collected from a man aged 25 to 40 who had recovered from COVID-19. DNA of the CDR3: TGTGCCAGCAGTTACTGGGGACAGAAAGCTTTCTTT. Translating gives CASSYWGQKAFF.